Listed here are 15 T cell receptor beta chains from one sample, sequenced in a study of cytomegalovirus exposure and HLA in healthy donors. Primers included in the PCR were 60 Vbeta and 13 Jbeta primers. The method was immunoSEQ multiplex PCR; TCRdb's version includes in-frame clones alone and lacks a portion of them. Of some 250,000 clones in the sample, 70% to 90% were seen once. Sequenced material: PBMCs. The receptors derive from a woman between 55 and 75 years old in good health and CMV-seropositive.

The chain joins TRBV4-2 to TRBJ2-2; 7 bases fit TRBD2. The CDR3 extends over 17 amino acids. V trimming: 3 bases; J trimming: 1 base; junction bases outside the gene matches: 8. Germline V gene lookup returns CDR1 LGHNA and CDR2 YNFKEQ. CDR3 nucleotides: TGTGCCAGCAGCCACCCTAGCGGATCTAAGAACACCGGGGAGCTGTTTTTT. Protein: CASSHPSGSKNTGELFF.

The chain employs TRBV6-1 and TRBJ2-5; D is possibly TRBD1 (6 bases). CDR1 MNHNS and CDR2 SASEGT come from the germline V gene. CDR3 length: 14 amino acids. Deletions cut 6 bases from V and 5 bases from J, with 16 bases between. The CDR3: CASRAGTRGETQYF. In nucleotides, the CDR3 is TGTGCCAGCAGAGCCGGGACAAGGGGGGAGACCCAGTACTTC.

The CDR3 sequence is CASSLGAEGRGNEQFF. The CDR3 bases are TGTGCCAGCAGTTTAGGGGCGGAGGGTCGAGGGAATGAGCAGTTCTTC. V and J are TRBV27 and TRBJ2-1, with D possibly being TRBD2 (6 bases). The CDR3 is made up of 16 amino acids. CDR1 and CDR2 from the germline V gene are MNHEY and SMNVEV (reference sequence). Trimming cost V 2 bases and J 7 bases, with 18 bases left between them.

This clone was counted only a few times. This sample includes further DNA sequences coding for the same CDR3. The genes are TRBV5-1 and TRBJ2-2, with 11 bases that match TRBD2. CDR1 is SGHRS, CDR2 YFSETQ, per germline. The CDR3 is 18 amino acids. V shed 0 bases and J 2 bases; nucleotides not matched to a gene: 6. The CDR3 DNA reads TGCGCCAGCAGCTTGGCGGGTAGCGGGAGGGCCAACACCGGGGAGCTGTTTTTT. It codes for CASSLAGSGRANTGELFF.

This sequence joins TRBV10-3 and TRBJ1-1; a possible D gene is TRBD1 (6 bases). Trimming removed 6 bases from V and 1 base from J, with 12 bases in between. The CDR3 sequence is 14 residues long. CDR1 and CDR2 from the germline V gene are ENHRY and SYGVKD. The CDR3 here is CAIREPGQNTEAFF. The CDR3 DNA sequence: TGTGCCATCAGGGAACCGGGACAGAACACTGAAGCTTTCTTT.

The V and J genes are TRBV12-5 and TRBJ2-3; TRBD1 agrees at 11 bases. V trimming: 5 bases; J trimming: 5 bases; junction bases outside the gene matches: 3. This CDR3 has 14 residues. Germline CDR1 LGHNT, CDR2 FRNRAP. CDR3 protein: CASGPGTGGDTQYF. The CDR3 bases are TGTGCTAGTGGTCCCGGGACAGGGGGAGATACGCAGTATTTT.

The chain combines TRBV28 with TRBJ2-7, with TRBD1 matching over 8 bases. The CDR3 is 14 amino acids. With 9 bases clipped from V and 2 bases from J, the junction kept 9 bases outside the gene matches. From germline, CDR1 is MDHEN and CDR2 SYDVKM. Here the CDR3 reads CASSTGTGPYEQYF. In DNA, the CDR3 is TGTGCCAGTTCAACCGGGACAGGACCCTACGAGCAGTACTTC.

CDR3 DNA: TGTGCCAGCAGTTTCGTTGCAACTAATGAAAAACTGTTTTTT. Encoded protein: CASSFVATNEKLFF. V usage is TRBV28 and J usage is TRBJ1-4, with no clear D. Germline V lookup: CDR1 MDHEN, CDR2 SYDVKM. This CDR3 region has 14 residues. Trimming took off 3 bases at V and 0 bases at J, with 5 bases between the two ends. The variable domain in full, with the rest retrieved from reference TRBV28 and TRBJ1-4, is DVKVTQSSRYLVKRTGEKVFLECVQDMDHENMFWYRQDPGLGLRLIYFSYDVKMKEKGDIPEGYSVSREKKERFSLILESASTNQTSMYLCASSFVATNEKLFFGSGTQLSVL.

V gene TRBV10-1 combines with J gene TRBJ2-1; 13 bases align to TRBD2. Per the germline V gene, CDR1 is WNHNN and CDR2 is SYGVQD (reference sequence). The CDR3 consists of 19 residues. V shed 0 bases and J 1 base; nucleotides not matched to a gene: 6. CDR3 in DNA: TGCGCCAGCAGTGAGTCAAGGACTAGCGGGAGCCTTTCCTACAATGAGCAGTTCTTC. Its protein product is CASSESRTSGSLSYNEQFF.

This clone was counted between two and nine times. The J gene is TRBJ1-1, the V gene TRBV19, with 8 bases matching TRBD1. Germline V gene sequence: CDR1 LNHDA, CDR2 SQIVND (reference sequence). V shed 0 bases, J shed 5 bases, and the junction held 8 bases outside the gene matches. The CDR3 is 16 amino acids. The CDR3, as DNA: TGTGCCAGTAGTATAGATCTGGCAGGGGGCGGTACTGAAGCTTTCTTT. It encodes CASSIDLAGGGTEAFF.

This sequence joins TRBV10-1 and TRBJ1-5; 10 bases match TRBD1. CDR1 is WNHNN and CDR2 is SYGVQD in the germline V gene (reference sequence). The CDR3 totals 13 residues. V lost 4 bases and J lost 11; bases outside the gene matches: 5. CDR3 loop: CASSAAGTGAQHF. In DNA form, the CDR3 reads TGCGCCAGCAGTGCCGCAGGGACAGGGGCCCAGCATTTT.

The genes are TRBV6-5 and TRBJ2-7; 11 nucleotides line up with TRBD1. CDR3 length: 14 residues. Germline CDR1 and CDR2: MNHEY and SVGAGI. Trimming cost V 5 bases and J 6 bases; bases outside gene matches: 6. The CDR3 DNA reads as TGTGCCAGCAGTCCCCGGGACAGGGGGGGCGAGCAGTACTTC. It yields the protein CASSPRDRGGEQYF.

The CDR3 DNA is TGTGCCAGCACCCAAAGCGGGATATATGAGCAGTTCTTC. Protein product: CASTQSGIYEQFF. The chain couples TRBV7-9 to TRBJ2-1, with 7 bases aligning to TRBD2. The CDR3 is 13 residues long. With V trimmed by 7 bases and J by 8 bases, 8 bases remained unmatched. Germline assignment: CDR1 SEHNR and CDR2 FQNEAQ (reference sequence).

J is TRBJ1-2 and V is TRBV14; the D gene is possibly TRBD1 (6 bases). Trimming cost V 6 bases and J 4 bases, with 12 bases left between them. CDR1 SGHDN and CDR2 FVKESK come from the germline V gene. The CDR3 contains 13 residues. DNA for the CDR3: TGTGCCAGCAGTAAAGACAGGAGCTATGGCTACACCTTC. Translating it yields CASSKDRSYGYTF.

V is TRBV30 and J is TRBJ2-1, with 11 bases lining up with TRBD1. CDR1 GTSNPN and CDR2 SVGIG come from the germline V gene (reference sequence). The trim removed 3 bases at V and 6 bases at J, leaving 7 bases unmatched. The CDR3 spans 15 residues. CDR3 nucleotide sequence: TGTGCCTGGAGGCGACCGGGACAGGGGGGCAATGAGCAGTTCTTC. Its translation: CAWRRPGQGGNEQFF.